This TCR beta chain comes out of a study of T cell responses to AZD1222 COVID-19 vaccine. Study findings and constraints: Repertoire sampling was restricted to post-peak T cell response timepoints. Donors skewed white British and female; clonal diversity was possibly underestimated. The breadth and depth of Spike-specific TCRs increased once two AZD1222 doses had been given.

Points on this clone: Its antigen is not known.

TCRdb's copy holds only in-frame clones and misses some; the assay was immunoSEQ multiplex PCR. The sample includes 95,000 to 150,000 clones, about 93% of them seen just once. This CDR3 spans 14 amino acids. CDR1 and CDR2 (germline): MNHEY, SVGAGI. The V and J ends lost 8 bases and 2 bases respectively, with 13 bases between them. This receptor was identified in an adult who received the AZD1222 COVID-19 vaccine. This chain joins TRBV6-5 and TRBJ1-5, with D maybe TRBD1 (5 bases). The sequencing used peripheral blood, collected 28 days after the second AZD1222 dose. The CDR3: CASGGPGGNQPQHF. Here the CDR3 DNA reads TGTGCCAGCGGAGGACCGGGGGGCAATCAGCCCCAGCATTTT.